This T cell receptor beta chain came from a study of blood T cell repertoires in COVID-19. The overall study: The study drew acute and convalescent COVID-19 samples from the United States, Italy and Spain. T cells, B-cell-depleted T cells, or PBMCs provided the cDNA or gDNA that served as material.

Source study methods: Amplification with reference gene primers provided the estimates of nucleated cell counts. The repertoire was sequenced with immunoSEQ multiplex PCR; TCRdb's copy has only in-frame clones and lacks some. V and J calls and clone size are those listed in that table; D and trimming were worked out from the DNA. This repertoire shows a few hundred thousand clones, about 90% found once; its top ten account for about 9.4%. Two negative PCRs, clearance, or symptom resolution were required of recovered Cohort 3 donors. The TCR comes from a woman aged 30 to 39 who had recovered from COVID-19. The material sequenced was PBMCs or T cells enriched from blood (not recorded which).

CDR3 nucleotide sequence: TGCGCCAGCAGCCAGCCCCTAGCGGAGTCTAGCACAGATACGCAGTATTTT. Amino acid sequence: CASSQPLAESSTDTQYF. The chain is built from TRBV4-1 and TRBJ2-3; 7 positions match TRBD2. Germline assignment: CDR1 MGHRA and CDR2 YSYEKL. CDR3 length: 17 residues. Trimming at V came to 3 bases and at J to 0 bases, leaving 9 bases not matched to a gene.